This T cell receptor (beta chain) was observed in a study of shared clonotypes between healthy human individuals. This table comes from immunoSEQ multiplex PCR, and its TCRdb copy is limited to in-frame clones, with some not included. The sample holds more than 400,000 clones, around 80% seen once. Sequenced sample: PBMCs. The source of this sequence is a middle-aged woman in good health. Some clones in this sample may be carry-over from other donors' samples.

The CDR3 region has the DNA TGTGCCAGCAGTTTCGGCAGGGTAGAGACCCAGTACTTC. Translating gives CASSFGRVETQYF. The V gene is TRBV28, the J gene TRBJ2-5; a possible D gene is TRBD1 (5 bases). Germline CDR1 reads MDHEN; CDR2 reads SYDVKM. V lost 3 bases and J 4 bases, leaving 9 bases between the germline ends. The CDR3 totals 13 residues.